The clone carrying this T cell receptor beta chain was seen repeatedly, ten times or more. No antigen is known for it. Template switching (which added a universal primer site) was used, and cDNA carried unique molecular identifiers. Using its own MiXCR run on the 5' RACE reads, TCRdb lists one record per CDR3 protein. The sample shows 350,000 to 600,000 distinct CDR3 sequences, around 14% of them seen only once. This specimen belongs to a study of identical twins. V dropped 3 bases and J dropped 9 bases, with 21 bases sitting between them. This CDR3 spans 14 amino acids. Germline loops: CDR1 DFQATT, CDR2 SNEGSKA (reference sequence). Broader study findings: Clonotypes of the beta chain that were abundant in cord blood carried fewer insertions (memory repertoires showed none). Models underestimated how often monozygotic twins shared out-of-frame TCR alpha.

This sample also belongs to another study, concerning yellow fever vaccine responses in identical twins.

The clonotype originates from a woman aged 18 to 35 in good health. Specimen: CD4+ T cells sorted from blood. This rearrangement joins TRBV20-1 to TRBJ2-7; possible D gene TRBD1, 6 bases. CDR3 sequence (DNA): TGCAGTGCTAGTCCTCTAGGGGACACCGGAATGCAGTACTTC. Translation: CSASPLGDTGMQYF.